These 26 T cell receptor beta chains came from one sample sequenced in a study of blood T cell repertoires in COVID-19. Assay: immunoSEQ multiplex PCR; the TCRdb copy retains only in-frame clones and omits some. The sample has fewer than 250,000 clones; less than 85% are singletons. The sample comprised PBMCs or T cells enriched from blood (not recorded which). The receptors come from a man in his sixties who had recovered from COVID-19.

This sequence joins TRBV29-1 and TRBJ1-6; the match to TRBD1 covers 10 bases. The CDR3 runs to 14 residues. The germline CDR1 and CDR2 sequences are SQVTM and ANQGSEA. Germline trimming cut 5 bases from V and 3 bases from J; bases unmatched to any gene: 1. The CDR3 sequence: CSVRDRGYNSPLHF. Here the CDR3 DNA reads TGCAGCGTTCGGGACAGGGGCTATAATTCACCCCTCCACTTT.

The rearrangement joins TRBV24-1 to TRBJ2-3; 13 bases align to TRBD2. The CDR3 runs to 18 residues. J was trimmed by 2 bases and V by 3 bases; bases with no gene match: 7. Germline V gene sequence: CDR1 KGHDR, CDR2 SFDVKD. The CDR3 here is CATSDTGLAGDSTDTQYF. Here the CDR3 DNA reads TGTGCCACCAGTGATACCGGACTAGCGGGGGACTCCACAGATACGCAGTATTTT.

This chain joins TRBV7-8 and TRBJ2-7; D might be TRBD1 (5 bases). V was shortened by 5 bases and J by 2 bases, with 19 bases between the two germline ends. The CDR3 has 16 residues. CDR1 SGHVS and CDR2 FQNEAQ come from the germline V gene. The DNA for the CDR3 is TGTGCCAGCAGCCCGCAGGGTCTGGTCGTCACCTACGAGCAGTACTTC. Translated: CASSPQGLVVTYEQYF.

The CDR3 loop reads CASTPSLWSYNEQFF. CDR3 coding DNA: TGTGCCAGCACCCCTTCCCTTTGGAGCTACAATGAGCAGTTCTTC. This chain joins TRBV28 and TRBJ2-1; unclear D gene. Trimming cost V 7 bases and J 3 bases, with 16 bases left between them. The CDR3 covers 15 residues. Germline V gives CDR1 MDHEN, CDR2 SYDVKM.

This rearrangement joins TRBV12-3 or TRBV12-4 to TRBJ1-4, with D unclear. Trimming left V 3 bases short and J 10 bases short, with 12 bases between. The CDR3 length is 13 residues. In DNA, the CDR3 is TGTGCCAGCAGTTTTGGGCCTCCCCTAAAACTGTTTTTT. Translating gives CASSFGPPLKLFF.

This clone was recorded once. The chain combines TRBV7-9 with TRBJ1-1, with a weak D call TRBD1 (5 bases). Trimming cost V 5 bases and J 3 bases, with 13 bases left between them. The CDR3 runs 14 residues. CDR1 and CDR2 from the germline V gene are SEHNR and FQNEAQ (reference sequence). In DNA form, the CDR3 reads TGTGCCAGCAGCCTAAGTACAGGTGACACTGAAGCTTTCTTT. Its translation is CASSLSTGDTEAFF.

The CDR3 DNA sequence: TGTGCCAGCAGTTCCTTTCCCGGACAGGGATTCTCTGGCTACACCTTC. This translates into CASSSFPGQGFSGYTF. The genes are TRBV27 and TRBJ1-2; 8 nucleotides align to TRBD1. Looked up from germline, CDR1 is MNHEY and CDR2 is SMNVEV (reference sequence). After removal of 4 bases from V and 7 bases from J, the junction contained 14 bases not matched to a gene. The CDR3 has 16 amino acids.

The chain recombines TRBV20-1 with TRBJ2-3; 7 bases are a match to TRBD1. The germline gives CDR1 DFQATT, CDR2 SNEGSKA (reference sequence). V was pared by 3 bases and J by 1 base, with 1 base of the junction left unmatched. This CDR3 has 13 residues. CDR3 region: CSASQGGTDTQYF. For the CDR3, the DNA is TGCAGTGCTAGTCAGGGGGGCACAGATACGCAGTATTTT.

CDR3 protein: CASSFGQGATQETQYF. As DNA, the CDR3 is TGCGCCAGCAGCTTTGGACAGGGAGCTACCCAAGAGACCCAGTACTTC. The chain combines TRBV5-1 with TRBJ2-5, with 8 bases fitting TRBD1. The CDR3 loop spans 16 amino acids. Germline V gene lookup returns CDR1 SGHRS and CDR2 YFSETQ. Germline trimming cut 2 bases from V and 1 base from J; bases unmatched to any gene: 7.

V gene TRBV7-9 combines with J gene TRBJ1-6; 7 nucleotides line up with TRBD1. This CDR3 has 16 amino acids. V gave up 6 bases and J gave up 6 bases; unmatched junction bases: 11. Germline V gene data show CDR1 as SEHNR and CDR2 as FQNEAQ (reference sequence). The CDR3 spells CASRNRTGSLNSPLHF. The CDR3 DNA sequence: TGTGCCAGCAGGAACAGGACAGGCTCACTTAATTCACCCCTCCACTTT.

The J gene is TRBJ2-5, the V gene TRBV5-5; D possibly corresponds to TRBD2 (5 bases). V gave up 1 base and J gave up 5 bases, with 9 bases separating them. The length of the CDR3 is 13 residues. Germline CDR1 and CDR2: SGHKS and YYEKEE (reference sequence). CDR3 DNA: TGTGCCAGCAGCTTGCCCGGGGTCGAGACCCAGTACTTC. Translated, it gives CASSLPGVETQYF.

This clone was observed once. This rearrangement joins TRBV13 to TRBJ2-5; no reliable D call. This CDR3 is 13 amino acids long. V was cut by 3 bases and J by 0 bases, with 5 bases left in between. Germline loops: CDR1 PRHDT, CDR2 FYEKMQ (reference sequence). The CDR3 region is CASSFRDQETQYF. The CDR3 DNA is TGTGCCAGCAGCTTCCGGGACCAAGAGACCCAGTACTTC.

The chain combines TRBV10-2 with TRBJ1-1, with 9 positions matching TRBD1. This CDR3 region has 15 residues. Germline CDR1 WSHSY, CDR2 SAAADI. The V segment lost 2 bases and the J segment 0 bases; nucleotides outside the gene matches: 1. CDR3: CASSEGQGMNTEAFF. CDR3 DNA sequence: TGCGCCAGCAGTGAGGGACAGGGGATGAACACTGAAGCTTTCTTT.

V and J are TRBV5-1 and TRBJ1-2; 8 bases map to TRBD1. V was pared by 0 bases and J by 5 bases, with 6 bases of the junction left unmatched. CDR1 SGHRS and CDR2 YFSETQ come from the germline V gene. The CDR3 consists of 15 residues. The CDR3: CASSLGAGGAYGYTF. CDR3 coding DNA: TGCGCCAGCAGCTTGGGAGCAGGGGGCGCGTATGGCTACACCTTC.

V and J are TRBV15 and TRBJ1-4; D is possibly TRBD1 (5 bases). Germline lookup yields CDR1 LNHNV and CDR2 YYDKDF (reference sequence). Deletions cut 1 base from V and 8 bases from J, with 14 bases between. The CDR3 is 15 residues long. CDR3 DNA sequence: TGTGCCACCAGCAGAGGAGGCTCCGGGGGGGAAAAACTGTTTTTT. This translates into CATSRGGSGGEKLFF.

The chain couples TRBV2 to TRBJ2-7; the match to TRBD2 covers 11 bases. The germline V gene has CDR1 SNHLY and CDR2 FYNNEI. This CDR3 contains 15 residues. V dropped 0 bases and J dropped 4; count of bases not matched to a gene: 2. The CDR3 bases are TGTGCCAGCAGTGAAGCTAGCGGGGGGGGTTACGAGCAGTACTTC. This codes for CASSEASGGGYEQYF. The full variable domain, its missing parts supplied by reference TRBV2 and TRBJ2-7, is EPEVTQTPSHQVTQMGQEVILRCVPISNHLYFYWYRQILGQKVEFLVSFYNNEISEKSEIFDDQFSVERPDGSNFTLKIRSTKLEDSAMYFCASSEASGGGYEQYFGPGTRLTVT.

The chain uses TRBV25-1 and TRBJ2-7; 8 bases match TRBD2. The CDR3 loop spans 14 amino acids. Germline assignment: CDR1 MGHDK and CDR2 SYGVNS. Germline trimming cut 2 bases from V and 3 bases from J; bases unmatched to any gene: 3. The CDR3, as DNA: TGTGCCAGCAGTGAAGGCGGGGGGAACTACGAGCAGTACTTC. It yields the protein CASSEGGGNYEQYF.

The CDR3 bases are TGTGCCAGCAGCTTAGATCGAAAGTCAGACTACTCCTACAATGAGCAGTTCTTC. Protein product: CASSLDRKSDYSYNEQFF. The chain couples TRBV7-2 to TRBJ2-1, with a weak D call TRBD2 (5 bases). The CDR3 spans 18 residues. From germline, CDR1 is SGHTA and CDR2 FQGNSA. Trimming pared 1 base from V and 0 bases from J, leaving 16 bases between.

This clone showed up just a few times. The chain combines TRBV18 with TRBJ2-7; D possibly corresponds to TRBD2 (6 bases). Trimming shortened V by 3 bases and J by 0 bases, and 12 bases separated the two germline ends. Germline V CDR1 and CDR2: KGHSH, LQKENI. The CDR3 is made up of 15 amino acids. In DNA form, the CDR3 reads TGTGCCAGCTCACCGCGAAGGCGGGACTCCTACGAGCAGTACTTC. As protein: CASSPRRRDSYEQYF.

The CDR3 sequence is CASSGQEVSGYTF. The CDR3 bases are TGTGCCAGCAGCGGACAGGAGGTTAGTGGCTACACCTTC. J is TRBJ1-2 and V is TRBV9, with D possibly being TRBD1 (6 bases). Germline values: CDR1 SGDLS, CDR2 YYNGEE. This CDR3 has 13 residues. V was trimmed by 3 bases and J by 7 bases, leaving 13 bases between them.

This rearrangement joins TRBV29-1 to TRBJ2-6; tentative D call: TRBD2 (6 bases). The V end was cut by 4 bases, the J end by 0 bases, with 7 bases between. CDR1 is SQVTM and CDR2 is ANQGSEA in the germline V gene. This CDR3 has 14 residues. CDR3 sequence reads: CSVVGGSGANVLTF. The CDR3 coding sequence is TGCAGCGTTGTCGGGGGCTCTGGGGCCAACGTCCTGACTTTC.

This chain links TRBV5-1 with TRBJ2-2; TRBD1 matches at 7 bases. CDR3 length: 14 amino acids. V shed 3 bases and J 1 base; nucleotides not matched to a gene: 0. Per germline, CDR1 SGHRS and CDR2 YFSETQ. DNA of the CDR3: TGCGCCAGCAGCTGGGACAGGAACACCGGGGAGCTGTTTTTT. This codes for CASSWDRNTGELFF.

As DNA, the CDR3 is TGTGCCAGCAGCCTAAACACAGGGGGCACTGAAGCTTTCTTT. It is translated as CASSLNTGGTEAFF. The chain is built from TRBV7-3 and TRBJ1-1; TRBD1 matches at 8 bases. V was pared by 5 bases and J by 4 bases, with 6 bases of the junction left unmatched. Germline V gene lookup returns CDR1 SGHTA and CDR2 FQGTGA. CDR3 length equals 14 residues.

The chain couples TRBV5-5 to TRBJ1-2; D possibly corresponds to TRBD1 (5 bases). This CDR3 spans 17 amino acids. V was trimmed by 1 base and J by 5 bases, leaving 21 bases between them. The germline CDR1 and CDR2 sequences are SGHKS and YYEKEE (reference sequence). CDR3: CASSLIGDSPSLYGYTF. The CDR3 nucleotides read TGTGCCAGCAGCTTGATCGGCGACAGTCCCTCCCTTTATGGCTACACCTTC.

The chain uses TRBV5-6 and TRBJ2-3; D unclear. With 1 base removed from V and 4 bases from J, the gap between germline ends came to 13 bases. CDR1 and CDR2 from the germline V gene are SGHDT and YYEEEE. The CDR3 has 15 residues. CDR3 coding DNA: TGTGCCAGCAGCTTGTCAGGCCCTACGGCAGATACGCAGTATTTT. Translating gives CASSLSGPTADTQYF.

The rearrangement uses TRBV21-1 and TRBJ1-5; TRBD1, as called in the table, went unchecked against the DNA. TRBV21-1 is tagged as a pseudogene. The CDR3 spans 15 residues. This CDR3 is CASRVDRVRSRPQHF. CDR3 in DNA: TGTGCCAGCAGGGTGGACAGGGTCCGAAGCCGACCCCAGCATTTT.